A single sample is the source of the 12 T cell receptor beta chains below, sequenced in a study of cytomegalovirus exposure and HLA in healthy donors (dated by TCRdb to about 2017). Libraries were built with the immunoSEQ multiplex PCR assay. A mixture of 60 forward primers for TCR Vbeta segments and 13 reverse primers for TCR Jbeta segments was used in the multiplex PCR. TCRdb retrieved this table from immuneACCESS and kept in-frame rearrangements only. Not all clones are present; in checked studies, unresolved V genes account for under half, and no reason is known for the remainder. A total of tens of thousands of clones appear in this sample, under 80% of them only once. The biggest ten clones account for around 15% of the sample. The sequencing input was PBMCs. These receptors were obtained from a male donor in good health and CMV-seropositive.

The chain couples TRBV7-9 to TRBJ2-7, with 7 bases lining up with TRBD1. With 7 bases clipped from V and 5 bases from J, the junction kept 11 bases outside the gene matches. Germline CDR1 reads SEHNR; CDR2 reads FQNEAQ (reference sequence). The CDR3 covers 14 residues. The CDR3 DNA reads as TGTGCCAGCACAGGTTGGACAGGCGGCCACGAGCAGTACTTC. This codes for CASTGWTGGHEQYF.

J is TRBJ1-1 and V is TRBV6-5; D unresolved. CDR3 length: 14 residues. V gave up 5 bases and J gave up 3 bases, with 13 bases separating them. CDR1 MNHEY and CDR2 SVGAGI come from the germline V gene. The CDR3 spells CASSQSGAYTEAFF. The DNA of the CDR3 is TGTGCCAGCAGTCAGAGCGGCGCCTACACTGAAGCTTTCTTT.

This clone has a handful of counts. The chain combines TRBV27 with TRBJ2-3; no clear D. The germline gives CDR1 MNHEY, CDR2 SMNVEV (reference sequence). This CDR3 comprises 14 residues. Trimming stripped 2 bases from V and 0 bases from J, with 6 bases between. In DNA, the CDR3 is TGTGCCAGCAGTTTAAGGAGAAGCACAGATACGCAGTATTTT. Its translation: CASSLRRSTDTQYF.

The V call is TRBV30, the J call TRBJ2-2; weak D call: TRBD1 (6 bases). Deletions cut 8 bases from V and 2 bases from J, with 15 bases between. Per the germline V gene, CDR1 is GTSNPN and CDR2 is SVGIG (reference sequence). The CDR3 covers 14 residues. The CDR3 DNA reads TGTGCCGAAGGGAGAGGGGGAAACACCGGGGAGCTGTTTTTT. It yields the protein CAEGRGGNTGELFF.

In this sample, this clone turned up a few times. This rearrangement joins TRBV5-1 to TRBJ2-7; 10 positions match TRBD2. The CDR3 covers 13 residues. V was pared by 5 bases and J by 6 bases, with 5 bases of the junction left unmatched. The V gene's germline CDR1 is SGHRS and CDR2 YFSETQ. The CDR3 DNA is TGCGCCAGCAGAGGACTAGCGGAGTTCGAGCAGTACTTC. Translation gives CASRGLAEFEQYF.

This clone was counted only a few times. The chain recombines TRBV2 with TRBJ2-3, with 7 bases identical to TRBD1. Germline trimming cut 1 base from V and 3 bases from J; bases unmatched to any gene: 7. CDR1 and CDR2 (germline): SNHLY, FYNNEI. The CDR3 spans 16 residues. The CDR3 DNA is TGTGCCAGCAGTGAAGGGGGACAGCTTCTGACAGATACGCAGTATTTT. Amino acid sequence: CASSEGGQLLTDTQYF.

This clone was observed a few times. This chain uses TRBV2 with TRBJ1-2; 7 positions agree with TRBD1. The CDR3 has 14 residues. V gave up 7 bases and J gave up 4 bases; unmatched junction bases: 9. CDR1 is SNHLY, CDR2 FYNNEI, per germline. The CDR3 region has the DNA TGTGCCAGCAAAACAGGGGATGTTGCCTATGGCTACACCTTC. Its translation: CASKTGDVAYGYTF.

The chain links TRBV30 to TRBJ1-1; D ambiguous. V lost 1 base to trimming and J lost 6 bases, with 12 bases between them. The CDR3 spans 13 residues. CDR1 and CDR2 (germline): GTSNPN, SVGIG (reference sequence). CDR3 sequence: CAWSGHSISEAFF. The CDR3 DNA sequence: TGTGCCTGGAGTGGACATTCGATCTCTGAAGCTTTCTTT.

In this sample, this clone is medium-sized (0.01 to 0.1%). CDR3 region: CSVTRENTEAFF. CDR3 coding DNA: TGCAGCGTTACTCGGGAGAACACTGAAGCTTTCTTT. The chain couples TRBV29-1 to TRBJ1-1; D ambiguous. The V gene lost 5 bases and the J gene lost 1 base, with 8 bases spanning the gap. Germline lookup yields CDR1 SQVTM and CDR2 ANQGSEA. This CDR3 comprises 12 residues.

V is TRBV5-6 and J is TRBJ2-7; a weak D match, TRBD2 (5 bases). Germline V gene sequence: CDR1 SGHDT, CDR2 YYEEEE. The CDR3 has 14 amino acids. Between the trimmed V and J ends, which lost 2 bases and 0 bases, there was a span of 9 bases. The CDR3 DNA is TGTGCCAGCAGCTTCGGGGTAAGCTCCTACGAGCAGTACTTC. Translating gives CASSFGVSSYEQYF.

This clone was counted between two and nine times. The chain uses TRBV7-9 and TRBJ1-2, with 7 nucleotides matching TRBD1. V shed 4 bases, J shed 7 bases, and the junction held 9 bases outside the gene matches. The V gene's germline CDR1 is SEHNR and CDR2 FQNEAQ (reference sequence). This CDR3 comprises 14 residues. In DNA, the CDR3 is TGTGCCAGCAGCTCCTACCGACAGGGAGGTGGCTACACCTTC. Amino acid sequence: CASSSYRQGGGYTF.

This clone was seen a handful of times. The chain uses TRBV9 and TRBJ2-7; 9 nucleotides line up with TRBD2. Germline V gives CDR1 SGDLS, CDR2 YYNGEE. CDR3 size: 15 residues. J gave up 6 bases and V 3 bases, and 10 bases lay outside the gene matches. CDR3 residues: CASSGGAGTSFEQYF. The CDR3, as DNA: TGTGCCAGCAGCGGGGGAGCCGGGACTAGCTTCGAGCAGTACTTC.